Sequencing of this T cell receptor beta chain was carried out in a study of blood T cells in healthy people across ages. Study results and caveats: Long-lived donors had more naive CD4+ cells and higher diversity than aged donors.

Turning to this clonotype: What it binds is not known.

CDR3 length equals 18 residues. Germline CDR1 and CDR2: MNHNS and SASEGT. With 7 bases clipped from V and 3 bases from J, the junction kept 16 bases outside the gene matches. A minimum of 6 million PBMCs was isolated per sample. Using a J-beta primer mix together with a sample-barcoded 5' primer, a second PCR was run for about 6 to 11 cycles. In TCRdb, the 5' RACE reads were re-called with MiXCR into one record per CDR3 protein. The table shows around 700,000 distinct CDR3 sequences, with 20% to 30% occurring only once. These data were also reused for a study on T cells of mothers and their children. That paper adds: A few healthy Caucasian mothers and their six children donated.

This chain joins TRBV6-1 and TRBJ2-1; TRBD2 matches 9 bases. The receptor was derived from a boy younger than 18 in good health. The sequenced sample was blood. CDR3 amino acids: CASTNGAGGSPLYNEQFF. The CDR3 DNA follows: TGTGCCAGCACCAACGGGGCGGGAGGGTCCCCCCTCTACAATGAGCAGTTCTTC.